This T cell receptor beta chain was found in a study of blood T cell repertoires in COVID-19. Study summary: PBMCs, B-cell-depleted T cells, or T cells were the source of the cDNA or gDNA that made up the material.

Profiling relied on immunoSEQ multiplex PCR, and the TCRdb table lists in-frame clones only, not all of them. Among 99,000 or so clones, roughly four fifths were seen once, and the ten largest hold 4% to 6%. The V gene end was trimmed by 4 bases and the J gene end by 5 bases; junction bases not matched to a gene: 3. CDR1 and CDR2 (germline): KGHSH, LQKENI. This CDR3 contains 13 residues. This clone has only one observation. The sample was peripheral blood. The receptor comes from a man in his fifties or sixties with acute or convalescent COVID-19. The gene calls are TRBV18 and TRBJ2-5, with 8 bases that match TRBD1. Here the CDR3 reads CASSRTGRETQYF. DNA of the CDR3: TGTGCCAGCTCACGGACAGGGAGGGAGACCCAGTACTTC.